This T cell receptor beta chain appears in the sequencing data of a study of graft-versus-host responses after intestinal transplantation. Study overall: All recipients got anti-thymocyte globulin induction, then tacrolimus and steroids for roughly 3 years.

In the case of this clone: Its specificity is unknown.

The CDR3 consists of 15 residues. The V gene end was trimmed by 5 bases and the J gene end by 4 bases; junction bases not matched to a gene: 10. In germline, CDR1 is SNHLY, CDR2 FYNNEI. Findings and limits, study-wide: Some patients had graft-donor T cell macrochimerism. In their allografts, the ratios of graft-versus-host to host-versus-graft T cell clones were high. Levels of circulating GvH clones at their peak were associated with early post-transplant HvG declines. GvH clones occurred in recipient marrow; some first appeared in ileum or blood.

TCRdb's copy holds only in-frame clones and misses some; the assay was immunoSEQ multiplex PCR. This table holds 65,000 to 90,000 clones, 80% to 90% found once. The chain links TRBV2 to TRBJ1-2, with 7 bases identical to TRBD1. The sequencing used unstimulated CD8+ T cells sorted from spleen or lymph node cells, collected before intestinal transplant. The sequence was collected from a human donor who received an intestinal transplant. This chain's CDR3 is CASSNRRGRLYGYTF. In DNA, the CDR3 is TGTGCCAGCAGTAACAGGAGGGGGCGTCTCTATGGCTACACCTTC. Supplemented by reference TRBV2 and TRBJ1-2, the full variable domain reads EPEVTQTPSHQVTQMGQEVILRCVPISNHLYFYWYRQILGQKVEFLVSFYNNEISEKSEIFDDQFSVERPDGSNFTLKIRSTKLEDSAMYFCASSNRRGRLYGYTFGSGTRLTVV.